This is a list of T cell receptor beta chains from one sample in a study of cytomegalovirus exposure and HLA in healthy donors. The method was immunoSEQ multiplex PCR; TCRdb's version includes in-frame clones alone and lacks a portion of them. The sample yields some 120,000 clones, 65% to 75% seen once. Specimen: PBMCs. These receptors all stem from a woman in her 50s in good health and CMV-seropositive. The CDR3 runs from the conserved cysteine through the conserved F or W. Fields, in order: J gene, D gene, V gene, clone size, CDR3 protein, CDR3 DNA. A D gene is named only where the DNA matches it firmly. Rows give clone size only sometimes, using once, few, many, or a class for an expanded clone.

>TRBJ2-2|.|TRBV10-3|.
CAIRATGELFF
TGTGCCATCAGGGCCACCGGGGAGCTGTTTTTT
>TRBJ1-1|.|TRBV4-1|few
CASSQRGWANTEAFF
TGCGCCAGCAGCCAAAGAGGGTGGGCGAACACTGAAGCTTTCTTT
>TRBJ2-2|.|TRBV6-6|once
CASRDSSGGELFF
TGTGCCAGCAGGGACAGTTCGGGCGGGGAGCTGTTTTTT
>TRBJ2-3|.|TRBV29-1|.
CSVESRGSDTQYF
TGCAGCGTTGAAAGCAGGGGTTCAGATACGCAGTATTTT
>TRBJ2-1|TRBD2|TRBV9|.
CASSVTSSAGGEQFF
TGTGCCAGCAGCGTGACTAGCTCAGCCGGGGGTGAGCAGTTCTTC
>TRBJ2-5|TRBD2|TRBV5-6|.
CATYHRGGDETQYF
TGTGCCACTTACCACCGGGGGGGGGACGAGACCCAGTACTTC
>TRBJ2-5|.|TRBV12-1|few
CASSFDKGYQETQYF
TGTGCCAGCAGCTTTGATAAGGGGTACCAAGAGACCCAGTACTTC
>TRBJ2-7|TRBD1|TRBV7-9|few
CASSLGRTGRDEQYF
TGTGCCAGCAGCTTGGGGAGGACAGGGCGGGACGAGCAGTACTTC
>TRBJ1-2|.|TRBV6-6|.
CASSPGQKGGYGYTF
TGTGCCAGCAGTCCCGGACAGAAAGGGGGCTATGGCTACACCTTC
>TRBJ2-7|.|TRBV5-1|.
CASRSSYGIYEQYF
TGCGCCAGCAGGTCATCCTACGGGATTTACGAGCAGTACTTC
>TRBJ1-6|.|TRBV7-9|.
CASSLGSNSPLHF
TGTGCCAGCAGCTTGGGGAGTAATTCACCCCTCCACTTT
>TRBJ1-2|TRBD1|TRBV19|few
CASSIPQTGNYGYTF
TGTGCCAGTAGTATTCCCCAGACAGGGAACTATGGCTACACCTTC
>TRBJ1-1|TRBD1|TRBV7-8|.
CASSFRDRGDTEAFF
TGTGCCAGCAGCTTCCGGGACAGGGGGGACACTGAAGCTTTCTTT
>TRBJ1-1|.|TRBV5-4|.
CASSLNRDTEAFF
TGTGCCAGCAGCTTGAACCGGGACACTGAAGCTTTCTTT
>TRBJ1-6|.|TRBV4-3|.
CASSQDLGGGSPLHF
TGCGCCAGCAGCCAAGATTTAGGGGGTGGGTCACCCCTCCACTTT
>TRBJ2-7|.|TRBV6-5|.
CASNLRDIRTYEQYF
TGTGCCAGCAACCTTAGGGACATCCGCACCTACGAGCAGTACTTC
>TRBJ2-2|TRBD1|TRBV30|.
CAWIVRGGNTGELFF
TGTGCCTGGATCGTGAGAGGGGGCAACACCGGGGAGCTGTTTTTT
>TRBJ2-7|TRBD1|TRBV15|.
CATSRVDRGIYEQYF
TGTGCCACCAGCAGAGTCGACAGGGGGATCTACGAGCAGTACTTC
>TRBJ2-5|TRBD1|TRBV5-1|.
CARSFAGTGPQETQYF
TGCGCCCGCAGCTTCGCCGGGACAGGCCCCCAAGAGACCCAGTACTTC
>TRBJ1-6|TRBD1|TRBV6-5|few
CASGDREYSPLHF
TGTGCCAGCGGGGACAGGGAATATTCACCCCTCCACTTT
>TRBJ2-7|.|TRBV6-5|.
CASSREREQYF
TGTGCCAGCAGTAGGGAGAGGGAGCAGTACTTC
>TRBJ1-4|.|TRBV7-9|.
CSSSLLSTNEKLFF
TGTTCCAGCAGCTTACTCTCAACTAATGAAAAACTGTTTTTT
>TRBJ2-5|TRBD2|TRBV5-1|few
CASSTTSGVETQYF
TGCGCCAGCAGCACGACTAGCGGGGTAGAGACCCAGTACTTC
>TRBJ2-5|.|TRBV5-1|.
CASNTGGRGETQYF
TGCGCCAGCAACACGGGCGGGCGGGGAGAGACCCAGTACTTC
>TRBJ2-5|TRBD1|TRBV9|.
CASSWTGDGETQYF
TGTGCCAGCAGCTGGACAGGGGATGGGGAGACCCAGTACTTC
>TRBJ2-1|TRBD2|TRBV6-1|once
CASSEGRGSHNEQFF
TGTGCCAGCAGTGAGGGGAGGGGTTCCCACAATGAGCAGTTCTTC
>TRBJ1-5|.|TRBV21-1|.
CASSFSTGRNQPQHF
TGTGCCAGCAGCTTCTCGACAGGGCGCAATCAGCCCCAGCATTTT
>TRBJ2-7|.|TRBV15|.
CATSRVVGAGSYEQYF
TGTGCCACCAGCAGAGTCGTTGGGGCCGGATCCTACGAGCAGTACTTC
>TRBJ2-3|TRBD2|TRBV7-6|.
CASSLERGSDTQYF
TGTGCCAGCAGCTTAGAGCGGGGGTCGGATACGCAGTATTTT
>TRBJ2-7|.|TRBV9|.
CASSVGGQTMSYEQYF
TGTGCCAGCAGCGTCGGGGGACAGACGATGTCCTACGAGCAGTACTTC
>TRBJ2-5|TRBD1|TRBV5-1|.
CASSSTGDETQYF
TGCGCCAGCAGCTCCACAGGGGATGAGACCCAGTACTTC
>TRBJ2-6|.|TRBV5-6|once
CASSVGPVSGANVLTF
TGTGCCAGCAGCGTGGGCCCGGTCTCTGGGGCCAACGTCCTGACTTTC
>TRBJ1-1|TRBD1|TRBV29-1|few
CSGKTGEGQAFF
TGCAGCGGGAAGACAGGGGAGGGTCAAGCTTTCTTT
>TRBJ1-1|TRBD1|TRBV7-9|.
CASSRDRGTSSTEAFF
TGTGCCAGCAGCCGCGACAGGGGAACCTCCAGCACTGAAGCTTTCTTT
>TRBJ2-5|TRBD1|TRBV19|.
CASKTGTETQYF
TGTGCCAGTAAGACAGGGACGGAGACCCAGTACTTC
>TRBJ2-7|.|TRBV6-5|.
CASTPRLSSYEQYF
TGTGCCAGCACCCCGCGGTTGTCCTCCTACGAGCAGTACTTC
>TRBJ2-3|.|TRBV2|.
CASREDSYVSDTQYF
TGTGCCAGCAGAGAAGACTCATACGTGTCAGATACGCAGTATTTT
>TRBJ1-2|.|TRBV6-1|once
CASSVMAYGYTF
TGTGCCAGCAGTGTGATGGCCTATGGCTACACCTTC
>TRBJ2-3|TRBD2|TRBV2|.
CASSGGGGSRNTDTQYF
TGTGCCAGCAGTGGGGGCGGGGGTAGCCGTAACACAGATACGCAGTATTTT
>TRBJ2-7|TRBD1|TRBV11-3|.
CASSSLTMTGAEQYF
TGTGCCAGCAGCTCCCTCACCATGACAGGGGCGGAGCAGTACTTC
>TRBJ1-1|.|TRBV5-1|.
CASSPLRLPNTEAFF
TGCGCCAGCAGCCCCCTACGACTCCCGAACACTGAAGCTTTCTTT
>TRBJ1-1|.|TRBV5-5|.
CASSPPNPGGEAFF
TGTGCCAGCAGCCCCCCCAACCCGGGTGGGGAAGCTTTCTTT
>TRBJ1-2|.|TRBV6-5|once
CASRPLGGDYGYTF
TGTGCCAGCAGGCCCTTGGGGGGGGACTATGGCTACACCTTC
>TRBJ2-2|TRBD2|TRBV5-1|.
CASSLLAGANTGELFF
TGCGCCAGCAGCCTCCTAGCGGGGGCGAACACCGGGGAGCTGTTTTTT
>TRBJ1-1|.|TRBV6-5|.
CASSRNREAFF
TGTGCCAGCAGTAGAAACCGGGAAGCTTTCTTT
>TRBJ2-1|.|TRBV27|.
CASSFTSSVPFF
TGTGCCAGCAGTTTTACTTCCTCGGTTCCGTTCTTC
>TRBJ2-7|TRBD1|TRBV4-3|.
CASSQGGTGTGDEQYF
TGCGCCAGCAGCCAAGGGGGGACAGGGACCGGCGACGAGCAGTACTTC
>TRBJ2-1|.|TRBV19|.
CASSTMGTTGWGNEQFF
TGTGCCAGTAGTACCATGGGAACCACAGGGTGGGGGAATGAGCAGTTCTTC
>TRBJ1-6|.|TRBV6-1|.
CASSEALGPQNSPLHF
TGTGCCAGCAGTGAAGCGCTGGGGCCTCAGAATTCACCCCTCCACTTT
>TRBJ2-3|TRBD1|TRBV5-1|few
CASSRDRVTDTQYF
TGCGCCAGCAGCCGGGACAGGGTCACAGATACGCAGTATTTT
>TRBJ2-7|.|TRBV6-1|once
CASSDLTKPKTGCF
TGTGCCAGCAGTGACCTGACCAAACCCAAAACGGGTTGCTTC
>TRBJ1-4|TRBD1|TRBV4-1|few
CASSQVGLGRGTEKLFF
TGCGCCAGCAGCCAAGTCGGGTTAGGCAGGGGGACTGAAAAACTGTTTTTT
>TRBJ1-1|.|TRBV29-1|few
CSAEGGTEAFF
TGCAGCGCCGAGGGAGGCACTGAAGCTTTCTTT
>TRBJ2-5|.|TRBV11-1|.
CASGGETQYF
TGTGCCAGCGGCGGAGAGACCCAGTACTTC
>TRBJ1-1|.|TRBV7-9|.
CASSLASGGGTEAFF
TGTGCCAGCAGCTTAGCGTCTGGGGGAGGAACTGAAGCTTTCTTT
>TRBJ1-5|TRBD1|TRBV19|.
CASSPRDRGSSNQPQHF
TGTGCCAGTAGTCCCCGGGACAGGGGATCGAGCAATCAGCCCCAGCATTTT
>TRBJ1-2|.|TRBV7-2|.
CASSRYRDNYGYTF
TGTGCCAGCAGCCGTTACAGGGATAACTATGGCTACACCTTC